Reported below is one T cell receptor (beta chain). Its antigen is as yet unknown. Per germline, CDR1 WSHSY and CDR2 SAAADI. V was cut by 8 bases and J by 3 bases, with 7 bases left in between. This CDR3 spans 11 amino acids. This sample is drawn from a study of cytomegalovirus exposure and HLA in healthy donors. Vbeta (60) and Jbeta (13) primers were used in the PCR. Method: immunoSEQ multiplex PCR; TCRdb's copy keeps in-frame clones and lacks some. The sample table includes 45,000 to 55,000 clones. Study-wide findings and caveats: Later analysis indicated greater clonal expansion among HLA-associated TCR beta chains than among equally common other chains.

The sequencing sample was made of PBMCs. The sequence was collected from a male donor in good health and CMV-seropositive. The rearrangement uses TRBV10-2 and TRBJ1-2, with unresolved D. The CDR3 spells CASPRYYGYTF. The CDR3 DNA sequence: TGCGCCAGCCCCAGGTACTATGGCTACACCTTC.